This T cell receptor beta chain was sequenced in a study of control samples from healthy donors and cancer patients. TCRdb's copy holds only in-frame clones and misses some; the assay was immunoSEQ multiplex PCR. The repertoire holds about 180,000 clones, with almost 90% as singletons. The sequence was collected from a woman aged 45-65 years in good health. Sequences were obtained from blood.

This CDR3 reads CASRSRHFSTDTQYF. The CDR3 region has the DNA TGTGCCAGTAGGTCCCGCCATTTTAGCACAGATACGCAGTATTTT. The chain has TRBV19 and TRBJ2-3; D not resolved. Germline CDR1 LNHDA, CDR2 SQIVND (reference sequence). Trimming took 6 bases from V and 0 from J, leaving 13 bases between them. The CDR3 extends over 15 amino acids.